The subject of this entry is one TCR beta chain. Its target is not known. The data were obtained in a study of T cell responses to AZD1222 COVID-19 vaccine. General study results and limits: A reported finding is that nearly half of spike-specific TCRs target unmutated variant regions. Distributed over spike, vaccine-associated CD4 TCRs predominated at 160-218 and 743-854.

TCRdb keeps only in-frame clones here, not all; method: immunoSEQ multiplex PCR. The table includes some 96,000 clones, roughly 88% detected once. This CDR3 is built from 14 residues. Germline loops: CDR1 WNHNN, CDR2 SYGVQD (reference sequence). V was clipped by 3 bases and J by 2 bases; unmatched bases: 4. The source material was peripheral blood, sampled on day 0 of AZD1222 vaccination. The sequence was obtained from an adult in good health. This chain uses TRBV10-1 with TRBJ2-7, with TRBD1 matching 7 bases. The CDR3 DNA follows: TGCGCCAGCAGTGACCCGGGACAGCCCTACGAGCAGTACTTC. Translating gives CASSDPGQPYEQYF.